The clone carrying this T cell receptor beta chain was found a few times. TCR beta CDR3 sequences were amplified from RNA transcripts. The HTBI primer set served for first-round RT-PCR of the TCR CDR3. TCRdb re-called the multiplex PCR reads through MiXCR, storing one row per CDR3 protein. The sample holds about 250,000 distinct CDR3 sequences, approximately 20% seen once. Clinicians diagnosed patients from clinical symptoms, serum thyroxine and TRAb, thyroid ultrasound and orbital computed tomography. The sample belongs to a study of T cells in Graves' hyperthyroidism and ophthalmopathy. Sequencing input: blood. The receptor's source is a man aged 30 to 39 with Graves' ophthalmopathy.

CDR3 in amino acids: CASSLDQDHSYNEQFF. The CDR3 DNA follows: TGTGCCAGCAGCTTGGACCAGGACCACTCCTACAATGAGCAGTTCTTC. The rearrangement uses TRBV5-4 and TRBJ2-1; D gene uncertain. With 0 bases removed from V and 0 bases from J, the gap between germline ends came to 10 bases. CDR3 length: 16 residues. Germline CDR1 and CDR2: SGHNT and YYREEE (reference sequence).